This TCR beta chain was found in a study of human T cells and chemical hapten exposure. As to time point: patch test 1, 2 weeks after DPC sensitization. The treatment denotes: therapeutic diphenylcyclopropenone sensitization with weekly scalp DPC. The starting material, unfractionated whole blood, was used for total RNA extraction. Trimming removed 3 bases at V and 4 bases at J, with 16 bases between. CDR3 size: 17 residues. Germline-derived CDR1 and CDR2 are MNHEY and SMNVEV (reference sequence). In the source study's methods: Sample-level TCR yields exhibited a median of approximately 96,000, with a range of about 23,224 to 690,600. Each CDR3 protein is one row after TCRdb ran MiXCR on the RACE reads. The V and J calls here are based on TCRdb, not the publication. The data hold around 100,000 distinct CDR3 sequences, with more than 9.5% observed a single time.

The TCR comes from a middle-aged woman with alopecia areata. Some clones in this sample may be carry-over from other donors' samples. The chain recombines TRBV27 with TRBJ2-6, with D unclear. Specimen: whole blood, collected in connection with sensitization to the hapten diphenylcyclopropenone (DPC). CDR3 coding DNA: TGTGCCAGCAGTTTGATGGCCCAGCAGACGGGGGCCAACGTCCTGACTTTC. Translating gives CASSLMAQQTGANVLTF.